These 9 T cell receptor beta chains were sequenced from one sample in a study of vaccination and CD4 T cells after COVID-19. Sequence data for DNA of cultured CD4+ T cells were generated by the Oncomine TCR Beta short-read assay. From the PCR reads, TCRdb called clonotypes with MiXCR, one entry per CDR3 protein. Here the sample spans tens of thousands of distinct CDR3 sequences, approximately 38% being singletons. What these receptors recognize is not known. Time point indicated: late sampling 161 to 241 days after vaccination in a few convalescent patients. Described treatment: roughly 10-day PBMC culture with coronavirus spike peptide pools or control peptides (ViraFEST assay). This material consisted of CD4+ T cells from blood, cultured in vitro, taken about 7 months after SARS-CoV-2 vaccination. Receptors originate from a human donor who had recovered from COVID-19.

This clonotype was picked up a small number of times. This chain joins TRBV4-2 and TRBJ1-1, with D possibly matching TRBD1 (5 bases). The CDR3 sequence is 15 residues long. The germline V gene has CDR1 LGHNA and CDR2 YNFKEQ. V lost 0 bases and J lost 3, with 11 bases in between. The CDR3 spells CASSQEGQGDTEAFF. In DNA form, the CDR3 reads TGTGCCAGCAGCCAAGAGGGGCAGGGCGACACTGAAGCTTTCTTT.

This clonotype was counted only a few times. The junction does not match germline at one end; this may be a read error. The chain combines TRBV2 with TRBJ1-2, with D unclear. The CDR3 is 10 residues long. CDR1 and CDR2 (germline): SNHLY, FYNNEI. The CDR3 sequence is CASGEYGYTF. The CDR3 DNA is TGTGCCAGCGGTGAATATGGCTACACCTTC.

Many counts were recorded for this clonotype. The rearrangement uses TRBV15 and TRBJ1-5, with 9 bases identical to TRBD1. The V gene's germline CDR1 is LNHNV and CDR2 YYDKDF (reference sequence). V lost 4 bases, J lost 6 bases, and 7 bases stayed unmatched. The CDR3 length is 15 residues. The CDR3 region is CATSITGGSVQPQHF. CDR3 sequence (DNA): TGTGCCACCAGCATAACAGGGGGCTCGGTTCAGCCCCAGCATTTT.

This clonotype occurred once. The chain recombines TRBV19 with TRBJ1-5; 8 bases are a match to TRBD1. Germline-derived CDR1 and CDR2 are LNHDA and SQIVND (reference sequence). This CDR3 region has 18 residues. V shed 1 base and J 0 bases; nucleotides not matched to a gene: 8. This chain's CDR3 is CASSIGSRQGASNQPQHF. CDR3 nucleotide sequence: TGTGCCAGTAGTATAGGGTCGCGGCAGGGGGCTAGCAATCAGCCCCAGCATTTT. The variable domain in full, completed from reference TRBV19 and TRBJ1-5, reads DGGITQSPKYLFRKEGQNVTLSCEQNLNHDAMYWYRQDPGQGLRLIYYSQIVNDFQKGDIAEGYSVSREKKESFPLTVTSAQKNPTAFYLCASSIGSRQGASNQPQHFGDGTRLSIL.

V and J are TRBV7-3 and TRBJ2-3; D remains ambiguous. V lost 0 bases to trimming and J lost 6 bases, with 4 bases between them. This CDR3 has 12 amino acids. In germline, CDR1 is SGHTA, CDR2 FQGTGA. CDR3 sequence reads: CASSLTPDTQYF. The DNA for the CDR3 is TGTGCCAGCAGCTTAACCCCGGATACGCAGTATTTT.

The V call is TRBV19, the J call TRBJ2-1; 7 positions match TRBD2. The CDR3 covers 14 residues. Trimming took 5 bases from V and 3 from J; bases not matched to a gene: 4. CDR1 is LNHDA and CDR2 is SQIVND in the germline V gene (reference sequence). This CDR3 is CASSSGGSYNEQFF. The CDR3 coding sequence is TGTGCCAGTAGTTCGGGCGGGAGCTACAATGAGCAGTTCTTC.

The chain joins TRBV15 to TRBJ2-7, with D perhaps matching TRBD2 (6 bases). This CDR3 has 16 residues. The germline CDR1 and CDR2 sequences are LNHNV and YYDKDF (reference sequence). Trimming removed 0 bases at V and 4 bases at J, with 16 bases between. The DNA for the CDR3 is TGTGCCACCAGCAGAGATCCCCTTAGCGGATCTTACGAGCAGTACTTC. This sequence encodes CATSRDPLSGSYEQYF.

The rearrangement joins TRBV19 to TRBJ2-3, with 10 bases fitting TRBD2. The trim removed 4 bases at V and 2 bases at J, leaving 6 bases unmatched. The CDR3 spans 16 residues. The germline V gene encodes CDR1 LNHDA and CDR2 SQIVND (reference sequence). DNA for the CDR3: TGTGCCAGTAGTACCTTACTAGCGGGGTACACAGATACGCAGTATTTT. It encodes CASSTLLAGYTDTQYF.

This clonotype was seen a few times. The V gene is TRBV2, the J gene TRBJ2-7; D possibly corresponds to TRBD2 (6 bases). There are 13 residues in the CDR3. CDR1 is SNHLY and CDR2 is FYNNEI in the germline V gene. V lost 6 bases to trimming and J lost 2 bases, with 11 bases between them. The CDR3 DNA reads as TGTGCCAGCAGGCGGGACGGGACCTACGAGCAGTACTTC. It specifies CASRRDGTYEQYF. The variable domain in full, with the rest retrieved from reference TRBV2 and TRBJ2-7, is EPEVTQTPSHQVTQMGQEVILRCVPISNHLYFYWYRQILGQKVEFLVSFYNNEISEKSEIFDDQFSVERPDGSNFTLKIRSTKLEDSAMYFCASRRDGTYEQYFGPGTRLTVT.